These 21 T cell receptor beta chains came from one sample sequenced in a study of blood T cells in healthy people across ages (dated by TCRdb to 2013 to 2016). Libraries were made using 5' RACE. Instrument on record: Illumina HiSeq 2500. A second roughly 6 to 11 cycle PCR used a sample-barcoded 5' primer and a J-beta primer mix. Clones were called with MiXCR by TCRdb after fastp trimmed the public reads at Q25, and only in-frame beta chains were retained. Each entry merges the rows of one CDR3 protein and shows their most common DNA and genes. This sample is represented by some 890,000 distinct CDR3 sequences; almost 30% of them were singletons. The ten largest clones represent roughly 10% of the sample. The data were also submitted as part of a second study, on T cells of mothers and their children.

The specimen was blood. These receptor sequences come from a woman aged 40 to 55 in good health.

CDR3 protein: CASSSREPPNTEAFF. CDR3 DNA: TGTGCCAGCAGCTCCCGGGAGCCCCCGAACACTGAAGCTTTCTTT. The chain has TRBV11-2 and TRBJ1-1; D gene unclear. Trimming stripped 4 bases from V and 1 base from J, with 13 bases between. The germline CDR1 and CDR2 sequences are SGHAT and FQNNGV. The CDR3 loop spans 15 amino acids.

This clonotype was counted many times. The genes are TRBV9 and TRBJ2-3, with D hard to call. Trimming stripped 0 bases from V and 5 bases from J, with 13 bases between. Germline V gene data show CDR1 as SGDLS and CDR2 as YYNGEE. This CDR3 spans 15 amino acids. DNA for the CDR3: TGTGCCAGCAGCGTAGAAGGTGGGGTTCAAGATACGCAGTATTTT. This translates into CASSVEGGVQDTQYF.

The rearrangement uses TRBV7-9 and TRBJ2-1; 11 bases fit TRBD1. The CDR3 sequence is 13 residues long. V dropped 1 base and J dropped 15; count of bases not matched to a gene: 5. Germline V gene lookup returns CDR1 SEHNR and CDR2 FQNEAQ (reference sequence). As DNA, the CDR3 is TGTGCCAGCAGCTTAGGCGCGGGACAGGGGGTGTTCTTC. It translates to CASSLGAGQGVFF.

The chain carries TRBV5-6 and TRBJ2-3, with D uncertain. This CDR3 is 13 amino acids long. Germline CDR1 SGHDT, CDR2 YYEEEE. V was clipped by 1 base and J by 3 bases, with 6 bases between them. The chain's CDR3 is CASSLMETDTQYF. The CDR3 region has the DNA TGTGCCAGCAGCTTGATGGAGACAGATACGCAGTATTTT.

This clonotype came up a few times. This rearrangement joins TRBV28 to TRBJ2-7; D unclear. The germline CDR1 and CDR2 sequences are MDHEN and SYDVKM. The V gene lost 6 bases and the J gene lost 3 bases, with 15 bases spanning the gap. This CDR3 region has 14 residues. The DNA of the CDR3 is TGTGCCAGCAGCGAGGCCTCGGGTCACTACGAGCAGTACTTC. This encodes CASSEASGHYEQYF.

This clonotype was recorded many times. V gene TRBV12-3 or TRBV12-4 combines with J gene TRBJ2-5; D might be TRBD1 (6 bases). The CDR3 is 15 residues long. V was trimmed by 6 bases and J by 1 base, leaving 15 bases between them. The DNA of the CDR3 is TGTGCCAGCAGCCCGACAGGTCATAGCCAAGAGACCCAGTACTTC. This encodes CASSPTGHSQETQYF.

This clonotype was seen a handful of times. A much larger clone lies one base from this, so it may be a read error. CDR3 amino acids: CASGGGSSYNEQYF. The CDR3 nucleotides are TGTGCCAGCGGGGGGGGTAGCTCCTACAATGAGCAGTACTTC. This sequence joins TRBV5-8 and TRBJ2-1; 7 bases agree with TRBD2. The end of the DNA is better explained by TRBJ2-7, so the J call may be wrong. CDR3 length equals 14 residues. Looked up from germline, CDR1 is SGHTS and CDR2 is YDEGEE.

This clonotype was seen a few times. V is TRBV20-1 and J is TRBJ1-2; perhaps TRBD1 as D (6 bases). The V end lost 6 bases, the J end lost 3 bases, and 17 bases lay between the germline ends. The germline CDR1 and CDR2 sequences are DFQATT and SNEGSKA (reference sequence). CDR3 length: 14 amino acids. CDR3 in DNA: TGCAGTGCCCCCCGAATACAGGGAGACTATGGCTACACCTTC. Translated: CSAPRIQGDYGYTF.

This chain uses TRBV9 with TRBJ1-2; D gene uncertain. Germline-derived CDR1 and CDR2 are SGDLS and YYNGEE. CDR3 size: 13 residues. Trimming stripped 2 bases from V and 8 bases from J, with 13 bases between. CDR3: CASSVVGSVGYTF. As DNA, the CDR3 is TGTGCCAGCAGCGTGGTCGGTTCGGTGGGCTACACCTTC.

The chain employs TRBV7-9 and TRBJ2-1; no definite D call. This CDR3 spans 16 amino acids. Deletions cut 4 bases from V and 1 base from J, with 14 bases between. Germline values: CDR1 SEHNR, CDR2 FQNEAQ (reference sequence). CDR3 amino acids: CASSSLVDGSYNEQFF. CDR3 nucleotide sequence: TGTGCCAGCAGCTCCCTGGTGGACGGGTCCTACAATGAGCAGTTCTTC.

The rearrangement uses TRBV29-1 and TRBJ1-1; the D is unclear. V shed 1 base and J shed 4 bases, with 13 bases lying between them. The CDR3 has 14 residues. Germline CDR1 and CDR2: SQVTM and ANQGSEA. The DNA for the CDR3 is TGCAGCGTTGAAGGGACGGCAAGACTCACTGAAGCTTTCTTT. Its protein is CSVEGTARLTEAFF.

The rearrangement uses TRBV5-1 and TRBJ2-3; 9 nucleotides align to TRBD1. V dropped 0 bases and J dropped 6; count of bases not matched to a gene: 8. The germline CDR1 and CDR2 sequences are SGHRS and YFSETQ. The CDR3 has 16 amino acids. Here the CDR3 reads CASSLDGQGYIDTQYF. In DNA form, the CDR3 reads TGCGCCAGCAGCTTGGATGGACAGGGGTATATCGATACGCAGTATTTT.

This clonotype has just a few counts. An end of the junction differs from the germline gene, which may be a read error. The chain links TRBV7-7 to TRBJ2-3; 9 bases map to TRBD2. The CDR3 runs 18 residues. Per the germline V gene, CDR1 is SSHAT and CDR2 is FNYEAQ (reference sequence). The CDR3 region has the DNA TGTGCTAGCAGCTACACTGTCCCGTTTAGCGGGGGCCCAGATGCGCAGTATTTT. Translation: CASSYTVPFSGGPDAQYF.

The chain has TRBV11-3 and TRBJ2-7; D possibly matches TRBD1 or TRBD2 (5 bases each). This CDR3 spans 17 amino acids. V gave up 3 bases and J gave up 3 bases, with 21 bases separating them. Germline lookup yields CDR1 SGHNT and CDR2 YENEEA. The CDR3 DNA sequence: TGTGCCAGCAGCTTGGGCAGATTGGGACCAAGCAGCTACGAGCAGTACTTC. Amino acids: CASSLGRLGPSSYEQYF.

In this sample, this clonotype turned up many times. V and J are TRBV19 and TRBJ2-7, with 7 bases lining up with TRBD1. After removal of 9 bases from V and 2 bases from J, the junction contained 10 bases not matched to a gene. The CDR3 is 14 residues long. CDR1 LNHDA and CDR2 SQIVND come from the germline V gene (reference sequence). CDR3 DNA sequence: TGTGCCAGCAGCATGGGAACAGGGGCCTACGAGCAGTACTTC. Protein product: CASSMGTGAYEQYF.

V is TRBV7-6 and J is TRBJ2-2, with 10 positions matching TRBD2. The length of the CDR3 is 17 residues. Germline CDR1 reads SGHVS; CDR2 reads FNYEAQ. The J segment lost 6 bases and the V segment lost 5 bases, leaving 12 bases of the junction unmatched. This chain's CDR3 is CASSRLAGQLGAGELFF. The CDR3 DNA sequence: TGTGCCAGCAGCAGACTAGCGGGCCAGCTCGGGGCCGGGGAGCTGTTTTTT.

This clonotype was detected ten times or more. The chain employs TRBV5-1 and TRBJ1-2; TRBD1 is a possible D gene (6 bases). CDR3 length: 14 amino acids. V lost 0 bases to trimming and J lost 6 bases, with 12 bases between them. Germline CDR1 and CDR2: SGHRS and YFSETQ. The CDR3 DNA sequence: TGCGCCAGCAGCTTGGCCGACAGGCGAGATGGCTACACCTTC. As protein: CASSLADRRDGYTF.

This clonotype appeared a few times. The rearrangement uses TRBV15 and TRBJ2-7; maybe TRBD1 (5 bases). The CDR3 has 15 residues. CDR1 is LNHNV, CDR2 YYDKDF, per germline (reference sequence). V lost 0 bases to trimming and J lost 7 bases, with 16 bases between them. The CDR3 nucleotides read TGTGCCACCAGCAGAGAGTCACAGGTTGCCGGGGAGCAGTACTTC. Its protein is CATSRESQVAGEQYF.

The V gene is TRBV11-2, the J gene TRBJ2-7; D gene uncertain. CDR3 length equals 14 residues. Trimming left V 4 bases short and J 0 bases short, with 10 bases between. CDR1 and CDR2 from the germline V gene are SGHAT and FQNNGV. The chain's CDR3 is CASSSFQSSYEQYF. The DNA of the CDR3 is TGTGCCAGCAGCTCCTTCCAGAGCTCCTACGAGCAGTACTTC.

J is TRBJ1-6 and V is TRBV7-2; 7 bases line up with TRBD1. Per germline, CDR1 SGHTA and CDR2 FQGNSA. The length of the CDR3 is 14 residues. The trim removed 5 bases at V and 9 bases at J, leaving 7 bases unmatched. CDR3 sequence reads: CASSTRQGVSPLHF. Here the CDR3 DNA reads TGTGCCAGCAGCACCCGACAGGGTGTTTCACCCCTCCACTTT.

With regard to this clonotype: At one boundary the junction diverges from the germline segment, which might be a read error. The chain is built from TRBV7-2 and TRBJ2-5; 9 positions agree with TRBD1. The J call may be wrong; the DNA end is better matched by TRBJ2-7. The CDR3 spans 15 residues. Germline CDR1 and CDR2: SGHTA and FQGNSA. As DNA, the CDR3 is TGTGCCGGCAGCTTACCGGGACAGGGAGGCCACGAGCAGTACTTC. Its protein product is CAGSLPGQGGHEQYF.